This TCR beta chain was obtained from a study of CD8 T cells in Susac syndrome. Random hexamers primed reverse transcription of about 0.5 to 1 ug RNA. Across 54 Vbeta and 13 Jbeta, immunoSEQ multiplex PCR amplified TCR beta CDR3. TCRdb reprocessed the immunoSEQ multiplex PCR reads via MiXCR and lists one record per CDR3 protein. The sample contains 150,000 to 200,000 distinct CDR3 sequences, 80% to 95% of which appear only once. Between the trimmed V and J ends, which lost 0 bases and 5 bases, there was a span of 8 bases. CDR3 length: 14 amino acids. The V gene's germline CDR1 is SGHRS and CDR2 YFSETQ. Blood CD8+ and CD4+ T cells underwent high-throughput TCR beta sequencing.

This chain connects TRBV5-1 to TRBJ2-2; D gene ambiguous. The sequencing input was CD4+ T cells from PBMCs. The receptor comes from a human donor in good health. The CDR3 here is CASSLDVGTGELFF. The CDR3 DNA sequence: TGCGCCAGCAGCTTGGACGTTGGGACCGGGGAGCTGTTTTTT.